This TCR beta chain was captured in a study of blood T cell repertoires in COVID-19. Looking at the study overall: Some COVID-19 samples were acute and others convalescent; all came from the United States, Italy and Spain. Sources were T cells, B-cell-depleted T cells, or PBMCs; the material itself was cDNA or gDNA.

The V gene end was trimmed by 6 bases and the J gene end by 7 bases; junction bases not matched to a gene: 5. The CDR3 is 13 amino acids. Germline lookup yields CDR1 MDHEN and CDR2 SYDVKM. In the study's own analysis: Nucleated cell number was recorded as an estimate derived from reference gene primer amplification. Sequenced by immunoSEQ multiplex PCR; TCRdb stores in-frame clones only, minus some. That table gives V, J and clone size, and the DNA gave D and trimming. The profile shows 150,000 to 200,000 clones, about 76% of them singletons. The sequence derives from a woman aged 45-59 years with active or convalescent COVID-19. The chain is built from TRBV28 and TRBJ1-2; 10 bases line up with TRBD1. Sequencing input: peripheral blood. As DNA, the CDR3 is TGTGCCAGCAGAAGGACAGGGGGTAGTGGCTACACCTTC. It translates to CASRRTGGSGYTF.